Here is one T cell receptor (beta chain) with its context. Its antigen is not identified. This sample was taken from a study of cytomegalovirus exposure and HLA in healthy donors. This CDR3 has 15 amino acids. The V gene's germline CDR1 is SGHVS and CDR2 FQNEAQ. Germline trimming cut 5 bases from V and 1 base from J; bases unmatched to any gene: 6. PCR used 60 Vbeta primers and 13 Jbeta primers. This table comes from immunoSEQ multiplex PCR, and its TCRdb copy is limited to in-frame clones, with some not included. The sample has around 100,000 clones; 82% are singletons. Study outcomes and limitations: Published work reported that the classifier diagnosed cytomegalovirus status with high specificity and sensitivity.

This TCR was sampled from a young woman in good health and CMV-seronegative. V is TRBV7-8 and J is TRBJ2-3; 7 positions match TRBD2. The sequenced material came from PBMCs. CDR3 bases: TGTGCCAGCAGCCCTTTGACTAGCCGCACAGATACGCAGTATTTT. Protein: CASSPLTSRTDTQYF. The variable domain in full, completed from reference TRBV7-8 and TRBJ2-3, reads GAGVSQSPRYKVAKRGQDVALRCDPISGHVSLFWYQQALGQGPEFLTYFQNEAQLDKSGLPSDRFFAERPEGSVSTLKIQRTQQEDSAVYLCASSPLTSRTDTQYFGPGTRLTVL.